The table lists the clone carrying this TCR beta chain with a few counts. Antigen unknown. The sample is drawn from a study of T cells in Graves' hyperthyroidism and ophthalmopathy. Study-level findings and limits: Most thyroid clonotypes that were expanded above 0.001 also turned up in blood.

The CDR3 contains 13 residues. The germline V gene has CDR1 LNHNV and CDR2 YYDKDF (reference sequence). Trimming left V 9 bases short and J 8 bases short, with 16 bases between. TCR beta CDR3 regions were amplified from RNA. RT-PCR in the first round (using the HTBI primer set) targeted the TCR CDR3. TCRdb ran MiXCR on the multiplex PCR reads and lists one entry per CDR3 protein. The table includes more than 500,000 distinct CDR3 sequences, about 45% detected once. The origin of this receptor is an adult woman with Graves' disease, either hyperthyroidism or ophthalmopathy (not recorded which). Material: peripheral blood or thyroid tissue (not recorded which). J is TRBJ1-4 and V is TRBV15; perhaps TRBD1 as D (6 bases). Written as DNA, the CDR3 is TGTGCCACGAACCAGCGGAGGGGGGAAAAACTGTTTTTT. Its protein is CATNQRRGEKLFF.